Listed below are T cell receptor beta chains from one sample, sequenced in a study of cytomegalovirus exposure and HLA in healthy donors. Clones were read by immunoSEQ multiplex PCR, and TCRdb kept only the in-frame ones, dropping some. The table lists about 98,000 clones, less than 90% of them singletons. The sample comprised PBMCs. The receptors derive from a young man in good health and CMV-seropositive. CDR3s include the opening cysteine and the closing phenylalanine or tryptophan. The order of the fields is clone size, V gene, D gene, J gene, CDR3 protein, CDR3 DNA. A D gene is named only where the DNA matches it firmly. Clone size is stated in some rows and not others, as once, few, many or a class when expanded.

clone size: few
V gene: TRBV7-2
D gene: .
J gene: TRBJ2-3
CDR3 protein: CASSIGREIASTDTQYF
CDR3 DNA: TGTGCCAGCAGCATCGGTCGGGAGATCGCTAGCACAGATACGCAGTATTTT

clone size: .
V gene: TRBV10-2
D gene: TRBD1
J gene: TRBJ1-5
CDR3 protein: CASRGGPNQPQHF
CDR3 DNA: TGCGCCAGCAGAGGGGGCCCGAATCAGCCCCAGCATTTT

clone size: few
V gene: TRBV10-1
D gene: TRBD2
J gene: TRBJ2-1
CDR3 protein: CASLSGEYNEQFF
CDR3 DNA: TGCGCCAGCCTTAGCGGGGAGTACAATGAGCAGTTCTTC

clone size: .
V gene: TRBV4-2
D gene: .
J gene: TRBJ2-7
CDR3 protein: CASSQEGPGGREQYF
CDR3 DNA: TGTGCCAGCAGCCAAGAAGGCCCAGGGGGGCGGGAGCAGTACTTC

clone size: .
V gene: TRBV7-2
D gene: .
J gene: TRBJ2-1
CDR3 protein: CASRPTGSSYNEQFF
CDR3 DNA: TGTGCCAGCAGGCCAACAGGGAGCTCCTACAATGAGCAGTTCTTC

clone size: .
V gene: TRBV5-4
D gene: TRBD2
J gene: TRBJ2-2
CDR3 protein: CASSPRLAGGPTAGELFF
CDR3 DNA: TGTGCCAGCAGCCCCCGACTAGCGGGAGGCCCTACAGCCGGGGAGCTGTTTTTT

clone size: .
V gene: TRBV18
D gene: .
J gene: TRBJ1-1
CDR3 protein: CASSPGSSDTEAFF
CDR3 DNA: TGTGCCAGCTCACCAGGGAGTTCGGACACTGAAGCTTTCTTT

clone size: .
V gene: TRBV7-9
D gene: .
J gene: TRBJ1-3
CDR3 protein: CASSFSGTSGNTIYF
CDR3 DNA: TGTGCCAGCAGCTTCTCAGGAACCTCTGGAAACACCATATATTTT

clone size: .
V gene: TRBV15
D gene: .
J gene: TRBJ2-7
CDR3 protein: CATSRDRARGSYEQYF
CDR3 DNA: TGTGCCACCAGCAGAGATCGGGCCAGGGGTTCCTACGAGCAGTACTTC

clone size: .
V gene: TRBV18
D gene: TRBD2
J gene: TRBJ2-1
CDR3 protein: CASSRTSGGSSYNEQFF
CDR3 DNA: TGTGCCAGCTCACGGACTAGCGGGGGTAGCTCCTACAATGAGCAGTTCTTC

clone size: .
V gene: TRBV6-5
D gene: TRBD2
J gene: TRBJ2-3
CDR3 protein: CASSYPVAGGRDTQYF
CDR3 DNA: TGTGCCAGCAGTTACCCCGTAGCGGGGGGTCGGGATACGCAGTATTTT

clone size: few
V gene: TRBV6-5
D gene: TRBD1
J gene: TRBJ2-7
CDR3 protein: CASRSGQGAYEQYF
CDR3 DNA: TGTGCCAGCAGGTCGGGACAGGGGGCCTACGAGCAGTACTTC

clone size: .
V gene: TRBV9
D gene: TRBD1
J gene: TRBJ1-2
CDR3 protein: CASSASGTGFSGIYGYTF
CDR3 DNA: TGTGCCAGCAGCGCTTCCGGGACAGGGTTTTCGGGTATATATGGCTACACCTTC

clone size: medium-sized
V gene: TRBV19
D gene: .
J gene: TRBJ2-7
CDR3 protein: CASSVTIGQSYEQYF
CDR3 DNA: TGTGCCAGTAGTGTAACGATAGGACAGTCCTACGAGCAGTACTTC

clone size: .
V gene: TRBV9
D gene: .
J gene: TRBJ1-5
CDR3 protein: CASSAGGGSGQPQHF
CDR3 DNA: TGTGCCAGCAGCGCAGGTGGGGGGTCGGGCCAGCCCCAGCATTTT

clone size: .
V gene: TRBV4-3
D gene: TRBD2
J gene: TRBJ2-1
CDR3 protein: CASSQVRLAGYNEQFF
CDR3 DNA: TGCGCCAGCAGCCAAGTCAGACTAGCGGGGTACAATGAGCAGTTCTTC

clone size: few
V gene: TRBV5-1
D gene: .
J gene: TRBJ2-7
CDR3 protein: CASSLAGEGYEQYF
CDR3 DNA: TGCGCCAGCAGCTTGGCGGGGGAAGGCTACGAGCAGTACTTC

clone size: few
V gene: TRBV7-9
D gene: TRBD1
J gene: TRBJ2-3
CDR3 protein: CASSRQGALSDTQYF
CDR3 DNA: TGTGCCAGCAGCAGACAGGGGGCGCTTTCCGATACGCAGTATTTT

clone size: .
V gene: TRBV7-2
D gene: TRBD1
J gene: TRBJ2-7
CDR3 protein: CASSVDGDRAYEQYF
CDR3 DNA: TGTGCCAGCTCTGTAGACGGGGACAGGGCCTACGAGCAGTACTTC

clone size: .
V gene: TRBV6-5
D gene: TRBD2
J gene: TRBJ2-7
CDR3 protein: CASSPGRGKREQYF
CDR3 DNA: TGTGCCAGCAGTCCCGGGCGGGGGAAACGCGAGCAGTACTTC

clone size: .
V gene: TRBV9
D gene: TRBD2
J gene: TRBJ2-1
CDR3 protein: CASSVVAGGYNEQFF
CDR3 DNA: TGTGCCAGCAGCGTAGTAGCGGGAGGGTACAATGAGCAGTTCTTC

clone size: .
V gene: TRBV5-4
D gene: TRBD2
J gene: TRBJ2-1
CDR3 protein: CASSLSAGGSSEQFF
CDR3 DNA: TGTGCCAGCAGCTTGTCGGCGGGAGGCTCGAGTGAGCAGTTCTTC

clone size: .
V gene: TRBV6-5
D gene: .
J gene: TRBJ1-1
CDR3 protein: CASSYSRVAVNTEAFF
CDR3 DNA: TGTGCCAGCAGTTACTCGAGAGTCGCGGTGAACACTGAAGCTTTCTTT

clone size: .
V gene: TRBV29-1
D gene: TRBD1
J gene: TRBJ2-7
CDR3 protein: CSVEVQGDHEQYF
CDR3 DNA: TGCAGCGTTGAGGTCCAGGGGGACCACGAGCAGTACTTC

clone size: .
V gene: TRBV28
D gene: .
J gene: TRBJ2-1
CDR3 protein: CASRTLRQDLYNEQFF
CDR3 DNA: TGTGCCAGCAGGACCCTCCGACAGGACCTCTACAATGAGCAGTTCTTC

clone size: .
V gene: TRBV6-1
D gene: .
J gene: TRBJ2-7
CDR3 protein: CASSAGYEQYF
CDR3 DNA: TGTGCCAGCAGTGCAGGGTACGAGCAGTACTTC

clone size: .
V gene: TRBV19
D gene: TRBD2
J gene: TRBJ2-1
CDR3 protein: CASSTLDLAAPIDEQFF
CDR3 DNA: TGTGCCAGTAGTACTCTCGACCTAGCGGCCCCTATCGATGAGCAGTTCTTC

clone size: .
V gene: TRBV28
D gene: TRBD1
J gene: TRBJ2-1
CDR3 protein: CASRVTGARGYNEQFF
CDR3 DNA: TGTGCCAGCAGGGTGACAGGGGCTCGAGGATACAATGAGCAGTTCTTC

clone size: .
V gene: TRBV6-5
D gene: TRBD2
J gene: TRBJ2-1
CDR3 protein: CASSPGGPSYNEQFF
CDR3 DNA: TGTGCCAGCAGTCCGGGGGGGCCATCGTATAATGAGCAGTTCTTC

clone size: .
V gene: TRBV5-4
D gene: .
J gene: TRBJ2-4
CDR3 protein: CASSDREKLDADIQYF
CDR3 DNA: TGTGCCAGCAGCGACCGGGAAAAACTCGACGCTGACATTCAGTACTTC

clone size: .
V gene: TRBV28
D gene: TRBD1
J gene: TRBJ2-7
CDR3 protein: CASSSPATGPYEQYF
CDR3 DNA: TGTGCCAGCAGTTCGCCAGCGACAGGGCCATACGAGCAGTACTTC

clone size: .
V gene: TRBV2
D gene: TRBD2
J gene: TRBJ2-2
CDR3 protein: CASSISGGANRELFF
CDR3 DNA: TGTGCCAGCAGTATAAGCGGGGGGGCCAACCGGGAGCTGTTTTTT

clone size: .
V gene: TRBV9
D gene: TRBD2
J gene: TRBJ2-3
CDR3 protein: CASSVGAGATDTQYF
CDR3 DNA: TGTGCCAGCAGCGTAGGAGCGGGGGCCACAGATACGCAGTATTTT

clone size: .
V gene: TRBV5-1
D gene: .
J gene: TRBJ2-3
CDR3 protein: CASSFSRGGTDTQYF
CDR3 DNA: TGCGCCAGCAGCTTCTCCAGGGGAGGCACAGATACGCAGTATTTT

clone size: .
V gene: TRBV5-1
D gene: TRBD1
J gene: TRBJ1-6
CDR3 protein: CASSSKRSNPGQGSNSPLHF
CDR3 DNA: TGCGCCAGCAGCTCTAAAAGAAGTAACCCGGGACAGGGAAGTAATTCACCCCTCCACTTT

clone size: .
V gene: TRBV4-3
D gene: .
J gene: TRBJ2-3
CDR3 protein: CASSQDIQYTDTQYF
CDR3 DNA: TGCGCCAGCAGCCAAGATATCCAGTACACAGATACGCAGTATTTT

clone size: .
V gene: TRBV18
D gene: TRBD1
J gene: TRBJ1-3
CDR3 protein: CASSPLGTANSGNTIYF
CDR3 DNA: TGTGCCAGCTCACCCCTTGGGACAGCAAACTCTGGAAACACCATATATTTT

clone size: .
V gene: TRBV19
D gene: .
J gene: TRBJ2-7
CDR3 protein: CASTPGGNSYEQYF
CDR3 DNA: TGTGCCAGTACCCCCGGCGGCAACTCCTACGAGCAGTACTTC

clone size: .
V gene: TRBV7-9
D gene: .
J gene: TRBJ1-3
CDR3 protein: CASSLSGGPSGNTIYF
CDR3 DNA: TGTGCCAGCAGCTTATCAGGAGGGCCCTCTGGAAACACCATATATTTT

clone size: .
V gene: TRBV7-3
D gene: .
J gene: TRBJ1-1
CDR3 protein: CASSLLGTTEAFF
CDR3 DNA: TGTGCCAGCAGCTTGCTAGGAACCACTGAAGCTTTCTTT

clone size: once
V gene: TRBV2
D gene: TRBD1
J gene: TRBJ1-5
CDR3 protein: CASSEFRTGHNQPQHF
CDR3 DNA: TGTGCCAGCAGTGAATTTAGGACAGGGCACAATCAGCCCCAGCATTTT

clone size: .
V gene: TRBV6-5
D gene: .
J gene: TRBJ1-2
CDR3 protein: CASSRKQGNYGYTF
CDR3 DNA: TGTGCCAGCAGTAGAAAGCAGGGGAACTATGGCTACACCTTC

clone size: once
V gene: TRBV7-2
D gene: TRBD2
J gene: TRBJ2-7
CDR3 protein: CASSLVRGSSYEQYF
CDR3 DNA: TGTGCCAGCAGCTTAGTGCGGGGGAGCTCCTACGAGCAGTACTTC

clone size: .
V gene: TRBV20-1
D gene: .
J gene: TRBJ2-1
CDR3 protein: CSAREARIQFF
CDR3 DNA: TGCAGTGCTAGAGAGGCTAGGATCCAGTTCTTC

clone size: .
V gene: TRBV6-4
D gene: .
J gene: TRBJ1-1
CDR3 protein: CASSLEGGNTEAFF
CDR3 DNA: TGTGCCAGCAGCCTCGAAGGGGGGAACACTGAAGCTTTCTTT

clone size: .
V gene: TRBV7-2
D gene: TRBD2
J gene: TRBJ2-1
CDR3 protein: CASSRLTSRYNEQFF
CDR3 DNA: TGTGCCAGCAGTCGCCTGACTAGCCGTTACAATGAGCAGTTCTTC

clone size: .
V gene: TRBV11-2
D gene: TRBD2
J gene: TRBJ2-7
CDR3 protein: CASKPAGASYEQYF
CDR3 DNA: TGTGCCAGCAAACCAGCGGGGGCCTCCTACGAGCAGTACTTC

clone size: few
V gene: TRBV15
D gene: TRBD1
J gene: TRBJ1-5
CDR3 protein: CATSRGYTGAAQPQHF
CDR3 DNA: TGTGCCACCAGCAGAGGGTACACAGGGGCAGCTCAGCCCCAGCATTTT

clone size: .
V gene: TRBV4-3
D gene: TRBD1
J gene: TRBJ2-1
CDR3 protein: CASSQDLTGGAEQFF
CDR3 DNA: TGCGCCAGCAGCCAAGATTTGACAGGGGGTGCTGAGCAGTTCTTC

clone size: .
V gene: TRBV7-2
D gene: TRBD1
J gene: TRBJ2-2
CDR3 protein: CASRLDRAANTGELFF
CDR3 DNA: TGTGCCAGCAGGCTAGACAGGGCGGCGAACACCGGGGAGCTGTTTTTT